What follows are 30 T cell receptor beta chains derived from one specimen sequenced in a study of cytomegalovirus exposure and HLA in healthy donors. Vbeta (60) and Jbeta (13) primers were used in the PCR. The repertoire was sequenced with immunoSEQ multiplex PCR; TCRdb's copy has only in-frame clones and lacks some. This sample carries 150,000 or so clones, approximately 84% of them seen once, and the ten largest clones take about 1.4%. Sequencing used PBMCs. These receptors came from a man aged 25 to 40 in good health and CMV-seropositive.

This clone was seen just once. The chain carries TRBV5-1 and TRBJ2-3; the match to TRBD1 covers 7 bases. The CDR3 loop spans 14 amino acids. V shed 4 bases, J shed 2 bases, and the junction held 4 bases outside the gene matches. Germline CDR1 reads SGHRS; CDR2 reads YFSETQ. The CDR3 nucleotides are TGCGCCAGCAGCCCACAGGGGCCCACAGATACGCAGTATTTT. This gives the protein CASSPQGPTDTQYF. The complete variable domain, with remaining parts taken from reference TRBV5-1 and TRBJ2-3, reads KAGVTQTPRYLIKTRGQQVTLSCSPISGHRSVSWYQQTPGQGLQFLFEYFSETQRNKGNFPGRFSGRQFSNSRSEMNVSTLELGDSALYLCASSPQGPTDTQYFGPGTRLTVL.

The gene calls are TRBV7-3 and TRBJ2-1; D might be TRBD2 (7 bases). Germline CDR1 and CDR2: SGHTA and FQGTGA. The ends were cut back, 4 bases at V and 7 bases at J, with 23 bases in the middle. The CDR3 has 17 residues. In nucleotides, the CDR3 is TGTGCCAGCAGCTCCCTAAGCGGGATAGGGGGTGTGAATGAGCAGTTCTTC. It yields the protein CASSSLSGIGGVNEQFF.

The CDR3 loop is CASSVTRDNYEQYF. The CDR3 bases are TGTGCCAGCAGTGTGACCCGGGACAACTACGAGCAGTACTTC. V and J are TRBV6-6 and TRBJ2-7, with D maybe TRBD1 (6 bases). This CDR3 has 14 amino acids. Trimming shortened V by 5 bases and J by 3 bases, and 14 bases separated the two germline ends. CDR1 is MNHNY and CDR2 is SVGAGI in the germline V gene (reference sequence).

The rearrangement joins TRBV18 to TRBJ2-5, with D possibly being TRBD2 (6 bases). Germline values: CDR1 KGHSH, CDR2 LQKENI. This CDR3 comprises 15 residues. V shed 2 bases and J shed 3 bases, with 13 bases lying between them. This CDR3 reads CASSPRRSGEETQYF. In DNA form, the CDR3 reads TGTGCCAGCTCACCAAGGCGTAGCGGAGAAGAGACCCAGTACTTC.

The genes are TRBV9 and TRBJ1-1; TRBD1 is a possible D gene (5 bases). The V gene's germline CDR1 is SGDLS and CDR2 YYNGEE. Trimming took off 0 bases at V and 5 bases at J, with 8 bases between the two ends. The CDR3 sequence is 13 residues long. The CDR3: CASSVEGLTEAFF. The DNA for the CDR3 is TGTGCCAGCAGCGTAGAGGGGTTGACTGAAGCTTTCTTT. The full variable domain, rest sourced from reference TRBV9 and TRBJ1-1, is DSGVTQTPKHLITATGQRVTLRCSPRSGDLSVYWYQQSLDQGLQFLIQYYNGEERAKGNILERFSAQQFPDLHSELNLSSLELGDSALYFCASSVEGLTEAFFGQGTRLTVV.

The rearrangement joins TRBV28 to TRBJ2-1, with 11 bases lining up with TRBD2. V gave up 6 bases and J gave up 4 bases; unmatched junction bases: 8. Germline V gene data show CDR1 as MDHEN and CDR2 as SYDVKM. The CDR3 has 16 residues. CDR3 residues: CASRKIGLAGYNEQFF. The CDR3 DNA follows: TGTGCCAGCAGAAAAATAGGACTAGCGGGTTACAATGAGCAGTTCTTC.

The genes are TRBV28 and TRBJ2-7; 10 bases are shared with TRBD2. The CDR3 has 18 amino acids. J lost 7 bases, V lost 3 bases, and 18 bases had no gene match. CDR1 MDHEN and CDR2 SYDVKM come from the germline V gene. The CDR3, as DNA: TGTGCCAGCAGTTTTCAGGCTAGCGGGGGACTTTTGCGTCGGGAGCAGTACTTC. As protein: CASSFQASGGLLRREQYF. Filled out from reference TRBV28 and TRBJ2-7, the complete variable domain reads DVKVTQSSRYLVKRTGEKVFLECVQDMDHENMFWYRQDPGLGLRLIYFSYDVKMKEKGDIPEGYSVSREKKERFSLILESASTNQTSMYLCASSFQASGGLLRREQYFGPGTRLTVT.

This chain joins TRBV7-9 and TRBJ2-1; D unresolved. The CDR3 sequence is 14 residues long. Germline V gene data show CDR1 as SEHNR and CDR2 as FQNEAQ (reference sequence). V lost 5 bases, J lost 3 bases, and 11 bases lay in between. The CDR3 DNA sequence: TGTGCCAGCAGCGCGTCCCCGAGCTACAATGAGCAGTTCTTC. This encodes CASSASPSYNEQFF.

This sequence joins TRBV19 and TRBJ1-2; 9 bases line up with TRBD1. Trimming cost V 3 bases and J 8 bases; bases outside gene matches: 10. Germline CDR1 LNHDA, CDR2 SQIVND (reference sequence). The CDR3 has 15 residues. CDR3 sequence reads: CASSITTGGGVGYTF. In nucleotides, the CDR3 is TGTGCCAGTAGTATTACCACAGGGGGCGGGGTAGGCTACACCTTC.

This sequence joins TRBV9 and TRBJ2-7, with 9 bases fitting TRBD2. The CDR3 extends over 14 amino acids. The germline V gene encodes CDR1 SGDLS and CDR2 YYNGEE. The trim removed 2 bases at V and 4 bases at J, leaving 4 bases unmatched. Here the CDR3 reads CASSVAGGMYEQYF. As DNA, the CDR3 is TGTGCCAGCAGCGTCGCGGGAGGGATGTACGAGCAGTACTTC.

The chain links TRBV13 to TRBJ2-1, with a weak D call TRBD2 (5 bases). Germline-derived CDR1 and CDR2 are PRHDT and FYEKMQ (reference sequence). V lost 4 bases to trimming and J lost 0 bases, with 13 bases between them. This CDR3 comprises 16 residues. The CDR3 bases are TGTGCCAGCAGCTCTAGCAATGCGGGCTCCTACAATGAGCAGTTCTTC. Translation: CASSSSNAGSYNEQFF.

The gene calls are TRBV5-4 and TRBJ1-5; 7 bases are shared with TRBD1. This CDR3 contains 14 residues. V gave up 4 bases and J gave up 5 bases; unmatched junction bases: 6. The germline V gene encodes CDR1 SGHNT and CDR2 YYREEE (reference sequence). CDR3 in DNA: TGTGCCAGCAGCCGACAGGGCGTTGATCAGCCCCAGCATTTT. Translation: CASSRQGVDQPQHF.

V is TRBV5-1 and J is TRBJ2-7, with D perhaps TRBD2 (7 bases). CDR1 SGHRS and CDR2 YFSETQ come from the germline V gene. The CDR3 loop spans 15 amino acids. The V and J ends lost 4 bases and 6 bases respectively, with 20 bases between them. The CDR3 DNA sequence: TGCGCCAGCAGCCCGGGGGTTGGGGGGGCGGCCGAGCAGTACTTC. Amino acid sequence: CASSPGVGGAAEQYF.

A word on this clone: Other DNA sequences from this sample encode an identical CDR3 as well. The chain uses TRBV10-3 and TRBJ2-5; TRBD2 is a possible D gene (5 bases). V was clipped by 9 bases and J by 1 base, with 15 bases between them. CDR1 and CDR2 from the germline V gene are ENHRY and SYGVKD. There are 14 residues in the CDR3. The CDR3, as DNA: TGTGCCATGTCCGGACTGGCGGGCCAAGAGACCCAGTACTTC. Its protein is CAMSGLAGQETQYF.

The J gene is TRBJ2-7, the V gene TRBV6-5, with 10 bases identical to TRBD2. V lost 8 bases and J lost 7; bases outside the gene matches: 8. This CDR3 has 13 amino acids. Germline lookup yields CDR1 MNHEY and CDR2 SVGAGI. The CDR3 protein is CASLRTSGREQYF. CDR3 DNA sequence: TGTGCCAGCCTGAGGACTAGCGGTAGGGAGCAGTACTTC.

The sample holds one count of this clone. The DNA for the CDR3 is TGTGCCAGCAGCGAGCGGACTAGCGGTTACGGGGAGCTGTTTTTT. Its translation is CASSERTSGYGELFF. This chain links TRBV7-6 with TRBJ2-2, with TRBD2 identical over 10 bases. The CDR3 totals 15 residues. CDR1 and CDR2 from the germline V gene are SGHVS and FNYEAQ. Trimming took 5 bases from V and 7 from J; bases not matched to a gene: 7.

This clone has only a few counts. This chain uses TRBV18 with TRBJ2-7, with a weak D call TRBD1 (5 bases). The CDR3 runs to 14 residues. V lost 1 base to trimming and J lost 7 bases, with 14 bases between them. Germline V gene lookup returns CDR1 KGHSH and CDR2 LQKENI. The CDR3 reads CASSPLGVPREQYF. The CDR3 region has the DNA TGTGCCAGCTCACCACTAGGGGTTCCCCGGGAGCAGTACTTC. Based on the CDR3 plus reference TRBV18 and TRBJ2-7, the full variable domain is NAGVMQNPRHLVRRRGQEARLRCSPMKGHSHVYWYRQLPEEGLKFMVYLQKENIIDESGMPKERFSAEFPKEGPSILRIQQVVRGDSAAYFCASSPLGVPREQYFGPGTRLTVT.

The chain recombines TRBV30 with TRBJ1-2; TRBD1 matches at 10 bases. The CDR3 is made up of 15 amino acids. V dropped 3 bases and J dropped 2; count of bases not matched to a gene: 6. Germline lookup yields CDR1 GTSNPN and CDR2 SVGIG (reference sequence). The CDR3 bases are TGTGCCTGGAGCGCCGGGACAGGGGCGAACTATGGCTACACCTTC. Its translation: CAWSAGTGANYGYTF. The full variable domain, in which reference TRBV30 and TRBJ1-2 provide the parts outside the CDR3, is SQTIHQWPATLVQPVGSPLSLECTVEGTSNPNLYWYRQAAGRGLQLLFYSVGIGQISSEVPQNLSASRPQDRQFILSSKKLLLSDSGFYLCAWSAGTGANYGYTFGSGTRLTVV.

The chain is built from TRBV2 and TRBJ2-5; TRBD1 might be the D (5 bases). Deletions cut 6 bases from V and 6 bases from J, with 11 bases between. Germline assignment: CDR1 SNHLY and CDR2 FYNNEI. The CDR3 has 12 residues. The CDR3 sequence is CASRGRAQTQYF. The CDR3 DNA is TGTGCCAGCAGAGGCAGGGCGCAGACCCAGTACTTC.

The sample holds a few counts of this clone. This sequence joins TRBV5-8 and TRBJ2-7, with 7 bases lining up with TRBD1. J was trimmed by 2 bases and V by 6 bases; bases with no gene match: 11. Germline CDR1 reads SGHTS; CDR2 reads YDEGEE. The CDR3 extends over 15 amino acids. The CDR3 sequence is CASTVTGTATYEQYF. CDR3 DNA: TGTGCCAGCACCGTAACCGGGACAGCGACCTACGAGCAGTACTTC. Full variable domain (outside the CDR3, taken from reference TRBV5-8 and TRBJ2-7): EAGVTQSPTHLIKTRGQQATLRCSPISGHTSVYWYQQALGLGLQFLLWYDEGEERNRGNFPPRFSGRQFPNYSSELNVNALELEDSALYLCASTVTGTATYEQYFGPGTRLTVT.

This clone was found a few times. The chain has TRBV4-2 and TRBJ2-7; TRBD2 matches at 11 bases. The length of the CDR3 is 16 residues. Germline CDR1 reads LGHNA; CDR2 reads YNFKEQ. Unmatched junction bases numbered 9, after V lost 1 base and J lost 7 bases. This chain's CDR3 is CASSQAVAGGSGEQYF. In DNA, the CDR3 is TGTGCCAGCAGCCAAGCCGTAGCGGGAGGGTCGGGGGAGCAGTACTTC.

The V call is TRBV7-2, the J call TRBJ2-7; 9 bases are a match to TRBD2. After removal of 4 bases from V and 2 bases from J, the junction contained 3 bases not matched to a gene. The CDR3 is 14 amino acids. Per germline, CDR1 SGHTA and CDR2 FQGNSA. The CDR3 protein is CASSWTSEAYEQYF. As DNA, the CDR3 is TGTGCCAGCAGCTGGACTAGCGAGGCCTACGAGCAGTACTTC.

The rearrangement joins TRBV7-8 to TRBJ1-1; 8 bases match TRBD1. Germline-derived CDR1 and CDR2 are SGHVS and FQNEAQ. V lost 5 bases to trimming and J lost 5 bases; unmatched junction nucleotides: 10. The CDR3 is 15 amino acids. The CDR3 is CASSPQGAPGTEAFF. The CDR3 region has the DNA TGTGCCAGCAGCCCCCAGGGGGCGCCGGGGACTGAAGCTTTCTTT.

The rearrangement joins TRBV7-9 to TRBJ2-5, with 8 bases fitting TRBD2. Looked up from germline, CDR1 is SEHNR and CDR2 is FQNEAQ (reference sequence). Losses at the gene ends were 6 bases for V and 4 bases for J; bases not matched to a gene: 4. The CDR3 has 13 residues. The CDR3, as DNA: TGTGCCAGCAGTACACTAGCGGTAGAGACCCAGTACTTC. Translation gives CASSTLAVETQYF.

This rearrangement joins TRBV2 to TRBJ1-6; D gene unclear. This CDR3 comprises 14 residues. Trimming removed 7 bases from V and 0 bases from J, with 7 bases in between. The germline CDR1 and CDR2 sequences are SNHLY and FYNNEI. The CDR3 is CASMFSSYNSPLHF. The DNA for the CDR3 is TGTGCCAGCATGTTCAGCTCCTATAATTCACCCCTCCACTTT.

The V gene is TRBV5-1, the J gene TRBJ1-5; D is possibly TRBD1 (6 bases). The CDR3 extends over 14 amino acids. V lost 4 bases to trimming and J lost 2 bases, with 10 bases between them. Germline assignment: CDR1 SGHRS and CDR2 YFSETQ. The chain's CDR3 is CASSVGAGNQPQHF. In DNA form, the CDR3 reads TGCGCCAGCAGCGTGGGGGCCGGCAATCAGCCCCAGCATTTT. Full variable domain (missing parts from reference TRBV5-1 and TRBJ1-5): KAGVTQTPRYLIKTRGQQVTLSCSPISGHRSVSWYQQTPGQGLQFLFEYFSETQRNKGNFPGRFSGRQFSNSRSEMNVSTLELGDSALYLCASSVGAGNQPQHFGDGTRLSIL.

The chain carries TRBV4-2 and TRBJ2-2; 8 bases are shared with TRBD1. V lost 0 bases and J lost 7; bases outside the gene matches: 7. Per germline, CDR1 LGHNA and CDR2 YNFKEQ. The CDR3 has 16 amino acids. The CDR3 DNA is TGTGCCAGCAGCCAAGATCGCCCAGGGGGCAGCGGGGAGCTGTTTTTT. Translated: CASSQDRPGGSGELFF.

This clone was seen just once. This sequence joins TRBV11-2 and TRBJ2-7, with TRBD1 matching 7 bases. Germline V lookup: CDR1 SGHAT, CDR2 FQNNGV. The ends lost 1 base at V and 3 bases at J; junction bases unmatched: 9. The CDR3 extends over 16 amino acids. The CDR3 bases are TGTGCCAGCAGCTTAGTTGGGTCAGGGGGTAACTACGAGCAGTACTTC. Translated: CASSLVGSGGNYEQYF. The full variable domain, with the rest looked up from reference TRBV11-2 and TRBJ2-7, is EAGVAQSPRYKIIEKRQSVAFWCNPISGHATLYWYQQILGQGPKLLIQFQNNGVVDDSQLPKDRFSAERLKGVDSTLKIQPAKLEDSAVYLCASSLVGSGGNYEQYFGPGTRLTVT.

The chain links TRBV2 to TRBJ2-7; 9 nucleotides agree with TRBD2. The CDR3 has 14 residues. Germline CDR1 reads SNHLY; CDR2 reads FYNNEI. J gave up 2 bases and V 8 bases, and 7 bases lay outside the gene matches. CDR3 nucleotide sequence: TGTGCCAGCCGAGGACGACTAGCGGCCTACGAGCAGTACTTC. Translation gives CASRGRLAAYEQYF.

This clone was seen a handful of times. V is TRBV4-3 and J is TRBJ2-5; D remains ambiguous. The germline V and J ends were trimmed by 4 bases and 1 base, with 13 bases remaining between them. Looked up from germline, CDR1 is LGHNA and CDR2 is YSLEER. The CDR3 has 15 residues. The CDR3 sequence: CASSPASTFQETQYF. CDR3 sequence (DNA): TGCGCCAGCAGCCCCGCGTCGACTTTCCAAGAGACCCAGTACTTC.